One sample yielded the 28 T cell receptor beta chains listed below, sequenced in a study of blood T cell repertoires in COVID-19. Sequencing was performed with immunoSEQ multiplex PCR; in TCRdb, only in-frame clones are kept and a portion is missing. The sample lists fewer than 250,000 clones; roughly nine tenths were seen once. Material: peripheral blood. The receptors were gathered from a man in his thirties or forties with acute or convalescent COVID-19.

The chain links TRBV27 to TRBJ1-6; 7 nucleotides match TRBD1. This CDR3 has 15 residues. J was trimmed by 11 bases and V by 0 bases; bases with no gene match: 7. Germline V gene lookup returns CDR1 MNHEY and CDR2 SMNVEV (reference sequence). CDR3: CASSLSRQGWTPLHF. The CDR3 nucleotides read TGTGCCAGCAGTTTATCCAGACAGGGATGGACACCCCTCCACTTT.

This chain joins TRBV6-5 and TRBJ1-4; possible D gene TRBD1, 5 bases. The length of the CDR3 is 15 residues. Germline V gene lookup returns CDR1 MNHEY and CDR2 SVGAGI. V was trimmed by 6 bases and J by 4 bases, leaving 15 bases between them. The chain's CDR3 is CASSFSTTVNEKLFF. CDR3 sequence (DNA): TGTGCCAGCAGCTTTTCGACGACAGTTAATGAAAAACTGTTTTTT.

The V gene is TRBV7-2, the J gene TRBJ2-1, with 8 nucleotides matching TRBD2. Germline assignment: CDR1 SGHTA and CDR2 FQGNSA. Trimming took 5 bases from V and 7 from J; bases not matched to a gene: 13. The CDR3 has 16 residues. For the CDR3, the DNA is TGTGCCAGCAGCCCCAGGGTCGGGAGGGCCATAAATGAGCAGTTCTTC. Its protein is CASSPRVGRAINEQFF. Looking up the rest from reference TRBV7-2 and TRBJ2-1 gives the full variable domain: GAGVSQSPSNKVTEKGKDVELRCDPISGHTALYWYRQSLGQGLEFLIYFQGNSAPDKSGLPSDRFSAERTGGSVSTLTIQRTQQEDSAVYLCASSPRVGRAINEQFFGPGTRLTVL.

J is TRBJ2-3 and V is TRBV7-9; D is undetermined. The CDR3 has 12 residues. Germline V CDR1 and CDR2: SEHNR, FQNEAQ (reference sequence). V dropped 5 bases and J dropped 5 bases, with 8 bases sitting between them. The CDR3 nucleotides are TGTGCCAGCAGCCCCAATAGAGATACGCAGTATTTT. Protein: CASSPNRDTQYF.

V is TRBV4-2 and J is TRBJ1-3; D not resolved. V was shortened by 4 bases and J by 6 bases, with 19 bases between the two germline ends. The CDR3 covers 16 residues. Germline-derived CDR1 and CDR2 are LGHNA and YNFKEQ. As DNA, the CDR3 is TGTGCCAGCAGCCGACGAACCGGGGATTATGAAAACACCATATATTTT. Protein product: CASSRRTGDYENTIYF.

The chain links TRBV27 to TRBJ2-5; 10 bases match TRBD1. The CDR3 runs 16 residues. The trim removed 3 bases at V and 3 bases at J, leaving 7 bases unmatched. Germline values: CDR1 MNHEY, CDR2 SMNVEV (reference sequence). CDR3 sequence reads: CASSFGTGVLKETQYF. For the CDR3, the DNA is TGTGCCAGCAGTTTCGGGACAGGGGTTCTAAAAGAGACCCAGTACTTC.

The CDR3 region has the DNA TGTGCCACCAGCGGGGGCCCGCGGACTGAAAAACTGTTTTTT. Translated: CATSGGPRTEKLFF. The V call is TRBV15, the J call TRBJ1-4, with D tentatively TRBD1 (6 bases). CDR1 is LNHNV, CDR2 YYDKDF, per germline (reference sequence). This CDR3 spans 14 amino acids. The V end lost 5 bases, the J end lost 7 bases, and 14 bases lay between the germline ends.

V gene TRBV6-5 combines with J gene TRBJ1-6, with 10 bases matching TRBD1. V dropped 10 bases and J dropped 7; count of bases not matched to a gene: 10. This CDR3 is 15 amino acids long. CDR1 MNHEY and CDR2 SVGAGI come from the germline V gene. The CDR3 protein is CATGQGGLSNSPLHF. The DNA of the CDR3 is TGTGCCACCGGACAGGGGGGCCTTAGCAATTCACCCCTCCACTTT.

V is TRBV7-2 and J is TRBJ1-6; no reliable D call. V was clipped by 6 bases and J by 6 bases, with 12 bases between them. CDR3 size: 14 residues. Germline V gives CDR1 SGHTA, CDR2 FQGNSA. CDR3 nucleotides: TGTGCCAGCAGATTTGGTACAGTTAATTCACCCCTCCACTTT. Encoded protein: CASRFGTVNSPLHF.

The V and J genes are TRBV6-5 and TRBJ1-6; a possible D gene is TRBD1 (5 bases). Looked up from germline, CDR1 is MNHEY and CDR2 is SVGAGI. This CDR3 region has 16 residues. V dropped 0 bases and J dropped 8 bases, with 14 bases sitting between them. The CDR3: CASSYSPDRQYSPLHF. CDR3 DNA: TGTGCCAGCAGTTACTCGCCCGATAGACAGTATTCACCCCTCCACTTT.

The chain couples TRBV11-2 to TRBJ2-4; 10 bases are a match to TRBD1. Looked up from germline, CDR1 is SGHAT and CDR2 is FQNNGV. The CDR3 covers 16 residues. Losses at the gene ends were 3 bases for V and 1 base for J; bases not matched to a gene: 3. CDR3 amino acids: CASSLVGQGAKNIQYF. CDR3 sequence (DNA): TGTGCCAGCAGCTTGGTGGGACAGGGGGCCAAAAACATTCAGTACTTC.

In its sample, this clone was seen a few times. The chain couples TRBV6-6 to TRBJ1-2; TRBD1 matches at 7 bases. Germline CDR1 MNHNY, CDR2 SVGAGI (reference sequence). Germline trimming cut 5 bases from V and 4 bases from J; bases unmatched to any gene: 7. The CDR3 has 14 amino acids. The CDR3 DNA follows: TGTGCCAGCAGTCGTCCGGGACAGTTCTATGGCTACACCTTC. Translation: CASSRPGQFYGYTF.

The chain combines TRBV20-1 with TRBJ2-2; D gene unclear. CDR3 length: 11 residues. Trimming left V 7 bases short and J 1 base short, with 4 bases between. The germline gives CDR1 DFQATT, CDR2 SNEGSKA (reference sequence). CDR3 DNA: TGCAGTGGTCTGAACACCGGGGAGCTGTTTTTT. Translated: CSGLNTGELFF.

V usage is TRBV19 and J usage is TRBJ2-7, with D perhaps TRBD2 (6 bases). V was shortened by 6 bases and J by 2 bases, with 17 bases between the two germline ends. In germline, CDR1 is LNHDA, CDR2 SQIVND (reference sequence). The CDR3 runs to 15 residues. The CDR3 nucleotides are TGTGCCAGTAGCGCCACCGGGGGAGCTGCCTACGAGCAGTACTTC. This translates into CASSATGGAAYEQYF.

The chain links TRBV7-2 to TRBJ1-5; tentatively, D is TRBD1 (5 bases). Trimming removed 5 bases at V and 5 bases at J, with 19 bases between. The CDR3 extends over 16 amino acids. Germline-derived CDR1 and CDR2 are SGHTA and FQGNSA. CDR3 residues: CASSPSGGRLDQPQHF. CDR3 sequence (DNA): TGTGCCAGCAGCCCCTCCGGGGGGAGACTAGATCAGCCCCAGCATTTT.

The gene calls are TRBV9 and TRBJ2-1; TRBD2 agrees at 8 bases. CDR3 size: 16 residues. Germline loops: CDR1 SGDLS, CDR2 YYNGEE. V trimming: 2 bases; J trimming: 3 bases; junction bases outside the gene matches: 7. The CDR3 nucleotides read TGTGCCAGCAGCGTTTTAAGACTAGCGAGCTACAATGAGCAGTTCTTC. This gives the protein CASSVLRLASYNEQFF.

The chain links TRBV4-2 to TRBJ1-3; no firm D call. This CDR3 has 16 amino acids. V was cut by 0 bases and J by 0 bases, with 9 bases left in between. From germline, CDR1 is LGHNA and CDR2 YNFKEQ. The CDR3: CASSQDPSVSGNTIYF. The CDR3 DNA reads TGTGCCAGCAGCCAAGACCCCTCGGTCTCTGGAAACACCATATATTTT.

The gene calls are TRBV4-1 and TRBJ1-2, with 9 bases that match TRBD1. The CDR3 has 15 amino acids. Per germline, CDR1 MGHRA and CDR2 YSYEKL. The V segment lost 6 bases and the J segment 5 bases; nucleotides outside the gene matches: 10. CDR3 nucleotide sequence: TGCGCCAGCAGGGGACAGGGATTGGCTGGATATGGCTACACCTTC. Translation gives CASRGQGLAGYGYTF.

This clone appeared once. Here the CDR3 reads CASRGQGVGELFF. CDR3 DNA: TGTGCCAGCAGAGGACAGGGGGTCGGGGAGCTGTTTTTT. The rearrangement uses TRBV28 and TRBJ2-2; TRBD1 matches 10 bases. The CDR3 contains 13 residues. The germline CDR1 and CDR2 sequences are MDHEN and SYDVKM. J was trimmed by 7 bases and V by 6 bases; bases with no gene match: 2.

The CDR3 DNA reads as TGTGCCAGTAGTATAGTCGTATGGACTGGGGGCGGATCCTTCCAAGAGACCCAGTACTTC. Translating gives CASSIVVWTGGGSFQETQYF. The chain combines TRBV19 with TRBJ2-5, with a possible D match to TRBD1 (6 bases). The CDR3 has 20 amino acids. Germline loops: CDR1 LNHDA, CDR2 SQIVND (reference sequence). V was cut by 1 base and J by 1 base, with 25 bases left in between. Using reference TRBV19 and TRBJ2-5 for the parts outside the CDR3, the full variable domain is DGGITQSPKYLFRKEGQNVTLSCEQNLNHDAMYWYRQDPGQGLRLIYYSQIVNDFQKGDIAEGYSVSREKKESFPLTVTSAQKNPTAFYLCASSIVVWTGGGSFQETQYFGPGTRLLVL.

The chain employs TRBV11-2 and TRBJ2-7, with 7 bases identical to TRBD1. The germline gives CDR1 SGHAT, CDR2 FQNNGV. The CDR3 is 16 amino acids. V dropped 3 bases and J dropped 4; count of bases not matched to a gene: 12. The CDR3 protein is CASSFTAGTDSYEQYF. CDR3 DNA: TGTGCCAGCAGCTTCACTGCCGGGACAGACTCTTACGAGCAGTACTTC.

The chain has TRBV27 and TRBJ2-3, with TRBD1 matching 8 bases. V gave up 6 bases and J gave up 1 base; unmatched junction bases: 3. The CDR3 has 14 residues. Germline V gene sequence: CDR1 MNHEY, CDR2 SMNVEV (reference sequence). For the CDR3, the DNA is TGTGCCAGCAGAAGGACAGGGCGCACAGATACGCAGTATTTT. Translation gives CASRRTGRTDTQYF.

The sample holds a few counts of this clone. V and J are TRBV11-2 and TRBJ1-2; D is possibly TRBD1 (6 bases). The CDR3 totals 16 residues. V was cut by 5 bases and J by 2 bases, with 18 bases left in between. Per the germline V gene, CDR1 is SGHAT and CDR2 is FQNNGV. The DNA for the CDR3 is TGTGCCAGCAGCCCTACAGGGTTGCGGGTAAACTATGGCTACACCTTC. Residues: CASSPTGLRVNYGYTF.

The CDR3 bases are TGTGCCAGCAGGACCGGGTCGGGCTATGGCTACACCTTC. It yields the protein CASRTGSGYGYTF. V and J are TRBV6-5 and TRBJ1-2; D remains unclear. Trimming stripped 6 bases from V and 4 bases from J, with 12 bases between. Germline loops: CDR1 MNHEY, CDR2 SVGAGI. There are 13 residues in the CDR3.

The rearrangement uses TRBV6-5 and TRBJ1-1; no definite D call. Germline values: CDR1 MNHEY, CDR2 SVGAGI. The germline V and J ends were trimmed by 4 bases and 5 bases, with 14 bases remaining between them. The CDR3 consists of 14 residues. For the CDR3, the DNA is TGTGCCAGCAGTTGGGAGGGTTCTTGGACTGAAGCTTTCTTT. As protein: CASSWEGSWTEAFF.

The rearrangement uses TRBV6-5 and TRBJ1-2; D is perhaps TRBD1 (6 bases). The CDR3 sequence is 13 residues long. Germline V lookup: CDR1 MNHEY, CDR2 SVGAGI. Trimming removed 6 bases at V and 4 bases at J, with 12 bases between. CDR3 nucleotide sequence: TGTGCCAGCAGCAACCAGGGGTTCTATGGCTACACCTTC. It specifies CASSNQGFYGYTF.

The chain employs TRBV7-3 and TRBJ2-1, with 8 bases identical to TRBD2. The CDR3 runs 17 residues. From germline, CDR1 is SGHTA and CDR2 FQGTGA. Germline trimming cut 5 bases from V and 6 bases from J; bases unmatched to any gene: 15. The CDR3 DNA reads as TGTGCCAGCAGCAAGTCTACCGGGACTAGGTTCAGCAATGAGCAGTTCTTC. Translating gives CASSKSTGTRFSNEQFF.

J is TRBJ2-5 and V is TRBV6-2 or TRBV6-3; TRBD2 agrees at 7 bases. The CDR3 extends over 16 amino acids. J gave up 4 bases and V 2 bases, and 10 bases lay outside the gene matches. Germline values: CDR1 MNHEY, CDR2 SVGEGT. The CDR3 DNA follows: TGTGCCAGCAGTTACAGGGCGGGGGAGACTTCAGAGACCCAGTACTTC. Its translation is CASSYRAGETSETQYF.